This TCR beta chain was sequenced for a study of control samples from healthy donors and cancer patients. The J segment lost 5 bases and the V segment lost 6 bases, leaving 2 bases of the junction unmatched. Per the germline V gene, CDR1 is SNHLY and CDR2 is FYNNEI. The CDR3 runs to 12 residues. Generated by immunoSEQ multiplex PCR, the TCRdb table keeps only in-frame clones and is missing some. The table shows 95,000 to 150,000 clones, with approximately 84% occurring only once. The sequence derives from a man aged 18 to 35 in good health. Sequenced sample: blood. The chain couples TRBV2 to TRBJ2-7, with 9 bases identical to TRBD2. Here the CDR3 reads CASRAGGDEQYF. Here the CDR3 DNA reads TGTGCCAGCAGGGCGGGGGGGGACGAGCAGTACTTC.